These 9 T cell receptor beta chains were sequenced from one sample in a study of CD8 T cells in Susac syndrome. The RNA input was about 0.5 to 1 ug, and it was reverse transcribed with random hexamers. From the immunoSEQ multiplex PCR reads, TCRdb called clonotypes with MiXCR, one entry per CDR3 protein. The table lists over 350,000 distinct CDR3 sequences, more than 80% of them singletons. The sample was CD8+ T cells from PBMCs. These receptors all stem from a human donor with multiple sclerosis.

The V and J genes are TRBV5-1 and TRBJ2-1, with 8 bases matching TRBD2. Looked up from germline, CDR1 is SGHRS and CDR2 is YFSETQ. Trimming took 3 bases from V and 8 from J; bases not matched to a gene: 10. The length of the CDR3 is 15 residues. In nucleotides, the CDR3 is TGCGCCAGCAGCTCAAACCCGGGGGGGACCCATGAGCAGTTCTTC. Amino acid sequence: CASSSNPGGTHEQFF. The whole variable domain, filled in from reference TRBV5-1 and TRBJ2-1, reads KAGVTQTPRYLIKTRGQQVTLSCSPISGHRSVSWYQQTPGQGLQFLFEYFSETQRNKGNFPGRFSGRQFSNSRSEMNVSTLELGDSALYLCASSSNPGGTHEQFFGPGTRLTVL.

V usage is TRBV29-1 and J usage is TRBJ2-7; 9 nucleotides line up with TRBD1. The V segment lost 7 bases and the J segment 4 bases; nucleotides outside the gene matches: 14. CDR3 length equals 15 residues. Germline loops: CDR1 SQVTM, CDR2 ANQGSEA. The CDR3 nucleotides are TGCAGCGGTTTAAAACAGGGGGCCGAGCAATACGAGCAGTACTTC. Its translation is CSGLKQGAEQYEQYF.

This clonotype was found a few times. The gene calls are TRBV11-2 and TRBJ2-3; D is perhaps TRBD1 or TRBD2 (5 bases each). V shed 3 bases and J shed 2 bases, with 15 bases lying between them. The CDR3 is 16 residues long. In germline, CDR1 is SGHAT, CDR2 FQNNGV. The CDR3 sequence is CASSFRGRATTDTQYF. The DNA of the CDR3 is TGTGCCAGCAGCTTTCGGGGCAGGGCAACCACAGATACGCAGTATTTT. The variable domain in full, with the rest retrieved from reference TRBV11-2 and TRBJ2-3, is EAGVAQSPRYKIIEKRQSVAFWCNPISGHATLYWYQQILGQGPKLLIQFQNNGVVDDSQLPKDRFSAERLKGVDSTLKIQPAKLEDSAVYLCASSFRGRATTDTQYFGPGTRLTVL.

V gene TRBV29-1 combines with J gene TRBJ2-7; TRBD1 aligns across 9 bases. V gave up 4 bases and J gave up 4 bases; unmatched junction bases: 11. Germline loops: CDR1 SQVTM, CDR2 ANQGSEA. This CDR3 region has 15 residues. In nucleotides, the CDR3 is TGCAGCGTTGCCTATACAGGGGGCGAGGGGTACGAGCAGTACTTC. It translates to CSVAYTGGEGYEQYF.

V and J are TRBV15 and TRBJ2-4; no firm D call. Trimming took 6 bases from V and 0 from J, leaving 6 bases between them. CDR1 LNHNV and CDR2 YYDKDF come from the germline V gene (reference sequence). The CDR3 length is 13 residues. The CDR3 sequence is CATRPVAKNIQYF. The DNA for the CDR3 is TGTGCCACCAGGCCCGTAGCCAAAAACATTCAGTACTTC.

J is TRBJ1-6 and V is TRBV4-1; D gene unclear. The germline V gene has CDR1 MGHRA and CDR2 YSYEKL. CDR3 length: 16 amino acids. V lost 1 base, J lost 0 bases, and 7 bases lay in between. The CDR3 loop reads CASSQGASSYNSPLHF. The CDR3 DNA sequence: TGCGCCAGCAGCCAAGGGGCCAGCTCCTATAATTCACCCCTCCACTTT.

The V gene is TRBV27, the J gene TRBJ1-1, with D perhaps matching TRBD1 (6 bases). The CDR3 contains 14 residues. Deletions cut 5 bases from V and 1 base from J, with 11 bases between. CDR1 and CDR2 (germline): MNHEY, SMNVEV (reference sequence). The CDR3 DNA sequence: TGTGCCAGCAGTACGGGACAAACGAACACTGAAGCTTTCTTT. Translation: CASSTGQTNTEAFF.

The chain couples TRBV11-2 to TRBJ1-3; the D is unclear. The germline V gene has CDR1 SGHAT and CDR2 FQNNGV. This CDR3 has 14 amino acids. V gave up 0 bases and J gave up 5 bases, with 8 bases separating them. CDR3 residues: CASSLDWYRNTIYF. DNA for the CDR3: TGTGCCAGCAGCTTAGATTGGTACAGAAACACCATATATTTT.

The genes are TRBV27 and TRBJ1-1; D not certain. Germline loops: CDR1 MNHEY, CDR2 SMNVEV (reference sequence). The ends were cut back, 3 bases at V and 1 base at J, with 9 bases in the middle. This CDR3 region has 14 residues. As DNA, the CDR3 is TGTGCCAGCAGTTTTTCCACTCCGAACACTGAAGCTTTCTTT. Translated, it gives CASSFSTPNTEAFF.